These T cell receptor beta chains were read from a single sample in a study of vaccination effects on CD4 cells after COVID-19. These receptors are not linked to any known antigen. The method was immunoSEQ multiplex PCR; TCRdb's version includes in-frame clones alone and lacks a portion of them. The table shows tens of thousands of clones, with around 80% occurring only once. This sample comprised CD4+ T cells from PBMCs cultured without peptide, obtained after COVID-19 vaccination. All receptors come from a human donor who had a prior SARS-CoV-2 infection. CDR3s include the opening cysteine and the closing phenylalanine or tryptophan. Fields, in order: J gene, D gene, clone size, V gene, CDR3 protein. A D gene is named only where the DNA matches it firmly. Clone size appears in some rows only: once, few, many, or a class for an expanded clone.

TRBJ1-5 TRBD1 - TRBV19 CASSSPPPGTGDSQPQHF
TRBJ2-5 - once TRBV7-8 CASSLGGRGAGFQETQYF
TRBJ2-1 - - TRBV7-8 CASSSRLLTVFGEQFF
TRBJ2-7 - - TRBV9 CASSVTGTSYEQYF
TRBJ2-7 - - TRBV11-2 CASSLAFQQAYEQYF
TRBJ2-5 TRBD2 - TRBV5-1 CASSLETSGGRRETQYF
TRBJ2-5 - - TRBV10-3 CAISESTPGGWETQYF
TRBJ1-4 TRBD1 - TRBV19 CASSRDRGPATNEKLFF
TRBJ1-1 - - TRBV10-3 CAISGWGEAFF
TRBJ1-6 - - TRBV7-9 CASTGSGDSPLHF
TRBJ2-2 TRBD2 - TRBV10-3 CAISPAGVGTGELFF
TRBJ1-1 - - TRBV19 CASSLSLGVPIAFF
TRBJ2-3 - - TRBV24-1 CATSDPGVADTQYF
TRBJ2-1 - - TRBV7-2 CASSLGRADVNEQFF
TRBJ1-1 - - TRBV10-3 CAISESGGDRTEAFF
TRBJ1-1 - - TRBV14 CASSLLRIRVAEAFF
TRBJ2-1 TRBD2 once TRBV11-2 CASSQPGLEQFF
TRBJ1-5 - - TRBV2 CATAQGNQPQHF
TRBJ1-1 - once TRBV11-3 CASSLPEWGTEAFF
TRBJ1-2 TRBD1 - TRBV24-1 CATSETDRGFDDGYTF
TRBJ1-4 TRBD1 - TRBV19 CASSSLLGQGGSEKLFF
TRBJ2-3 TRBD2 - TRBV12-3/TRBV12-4 CASSLSGRDTQYF
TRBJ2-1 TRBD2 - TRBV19 CASSPTSGYSNEQFF
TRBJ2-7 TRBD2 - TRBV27 CASKRSGGSYEQYF
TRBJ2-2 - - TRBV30 CAWSQNTGELFF
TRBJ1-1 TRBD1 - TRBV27 CASSFLGTGRGTEAFF
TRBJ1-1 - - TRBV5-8 CASSWPNTEAFF
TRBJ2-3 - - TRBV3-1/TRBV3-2 CASSHGTDTQYF
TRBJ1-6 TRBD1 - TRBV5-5 CASSLTGTANSPLHF
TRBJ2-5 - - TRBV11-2 CASSSRDQETQYF
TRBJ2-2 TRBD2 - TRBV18 CASSPGTKNTGELFF
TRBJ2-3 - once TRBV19 CASSMGRASTDTQYF
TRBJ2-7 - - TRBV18 CASSLDRTYEQYF
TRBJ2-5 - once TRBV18 CASSPWARSGQQETQYF
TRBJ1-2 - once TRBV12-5 CASGLGPAGGYTF
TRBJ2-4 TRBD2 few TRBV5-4 CASSLEGEGIQYF
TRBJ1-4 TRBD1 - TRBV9 CASSVSLHRGTGASGDEKLFF
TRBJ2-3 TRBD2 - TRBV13 CASSLGLAGGQDTQYF
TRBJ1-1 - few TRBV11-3 CASSLLAQGDTEAFF
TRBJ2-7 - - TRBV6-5 CASSYGGLYEQYF
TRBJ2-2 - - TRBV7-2 CASSLWFSSGELFF
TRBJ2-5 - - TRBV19 CASSISRLETQYF